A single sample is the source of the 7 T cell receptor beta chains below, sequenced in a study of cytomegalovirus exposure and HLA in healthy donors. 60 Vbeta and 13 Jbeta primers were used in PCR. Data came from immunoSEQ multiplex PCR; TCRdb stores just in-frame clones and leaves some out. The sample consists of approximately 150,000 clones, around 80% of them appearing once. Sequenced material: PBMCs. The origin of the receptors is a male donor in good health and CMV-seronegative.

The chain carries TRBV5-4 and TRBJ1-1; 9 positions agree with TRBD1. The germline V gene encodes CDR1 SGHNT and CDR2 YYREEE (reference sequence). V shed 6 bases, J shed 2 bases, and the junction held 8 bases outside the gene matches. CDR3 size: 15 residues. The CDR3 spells CASIDFTGGNTEAFF. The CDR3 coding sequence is TGTGCCAGCATCGACTTCACAGGGGGCAACACTGAAGCTTTCTTT.

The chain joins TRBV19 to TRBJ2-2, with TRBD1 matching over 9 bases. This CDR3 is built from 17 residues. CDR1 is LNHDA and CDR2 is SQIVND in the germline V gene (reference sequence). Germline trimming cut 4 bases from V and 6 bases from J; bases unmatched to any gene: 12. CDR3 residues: CASSTPPGQGVAGELFF. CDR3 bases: TGTGCCAGTAGTACTCCGCCGGGACAGGGTGTTGCCGGGGAGCTGTTTTTT.

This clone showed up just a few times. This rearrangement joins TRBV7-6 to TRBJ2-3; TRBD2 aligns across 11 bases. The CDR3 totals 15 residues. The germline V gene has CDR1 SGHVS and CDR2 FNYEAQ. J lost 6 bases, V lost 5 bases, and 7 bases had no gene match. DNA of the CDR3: TGTGCCAGCAGCCACCGTAGCGGGGGGGAGGATACGCAGTATTTT. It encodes CASSHRSGGEDTQYF.

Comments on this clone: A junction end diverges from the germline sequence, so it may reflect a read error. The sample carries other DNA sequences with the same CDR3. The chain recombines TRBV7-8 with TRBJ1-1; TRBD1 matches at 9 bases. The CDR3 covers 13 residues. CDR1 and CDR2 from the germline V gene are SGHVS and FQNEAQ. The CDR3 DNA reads TGTGCCAGCAGCTTGACAGGGGGAACTGAAGCCTTCTTT. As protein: CASSLTGGTEAFF.

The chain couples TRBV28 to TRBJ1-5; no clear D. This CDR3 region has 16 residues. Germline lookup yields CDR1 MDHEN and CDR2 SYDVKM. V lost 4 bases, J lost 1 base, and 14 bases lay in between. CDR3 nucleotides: TGTGCCAGCAGTTCAGCGGGCGGAACAAGCAATCAGCCCCAGCATTTT. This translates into CASSSAGGTSNQPQHF.

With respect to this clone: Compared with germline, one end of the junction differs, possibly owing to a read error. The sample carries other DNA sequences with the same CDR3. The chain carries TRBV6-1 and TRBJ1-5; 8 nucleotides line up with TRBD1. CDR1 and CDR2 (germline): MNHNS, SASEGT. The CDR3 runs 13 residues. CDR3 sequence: CASKYRGFQPQHF. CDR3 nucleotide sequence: TGTGCTAGCAAATACAGGGGGTTCCAGCCCCAGCATTTT.

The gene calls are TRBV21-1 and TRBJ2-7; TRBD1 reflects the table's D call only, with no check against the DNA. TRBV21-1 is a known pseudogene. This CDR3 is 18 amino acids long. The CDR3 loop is CASSKVKKGASTAYEQYF. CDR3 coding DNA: TGTGCCAGCAGCAAAGTTAAGAAAGGGGCCTCCACCGCCTACGAGCAGTACTTC.